A single sample is the source of the 20 T cell receptor beta chains below, sequenced in a study of blood T cells in healthy people across ages. Next came a second PCR, run for roughly 7 to 12 cycles, which used a sample-barcoded 5' primer along with a J-beta primer mix. TCRdb fed the 5' RACE reads into MiXCR, producing one record per CDR3 protein. This table has about 1.5 million distinct CDR3 sequences, 40% to 45% appearing once. The sample consisted of blood. Source of these receptors: a woman between 18 and 29 years old in good health.

This clonotype was counted between two and nine times. The chain employs TRBV27 and TRBJ2-3; weak D call: TRBD1 (6 bases). V was shortened by 5 bases and J by 6 bases, with 12 bases between the two germline ends. Germline loops: CDR1 MNHEY, CDR2 SMNVEV (reference sequence). The CDR3 covers 13 residues. CDR3 sequence (DNA): TGTGCCAGCAGTAATGGACAGCATGATACGCAGTATTTT. Translation: CASSNGQHDTQYF.

The J gene is TRBJ2-7, the V gene TRBV20-1, with D maybe TRBD2 (5 bases). V was trimmed by 2 bases and J by 6 bases, leaving 14 bases between them. The CDR3 has 13 residues. Per the germline V gene, CDR1 is DFQATT and CDR2 is SNEGSKA (reference sequence). CDR3 amino acids: CSARRTGSGEQYF. CDR3 nucleotide sequence: TGCAGTGCTAGACGGACGGGGTCCGGCGAGCAGTACTTC.

A few counts support this clonotype. The chain recombines TRBV28 with TRBJ2-6; D is unclear. The CDR3 has 14 residues. Trimming removed 6 bases from V and 0 bases from J, with 6 bases in between. Germline V gene data show CDR1 as MDHEN and CDR2 as SYDVKM. Written as DNA, the CDR3 is TGTGCCAGCAGGGAATACTCTGGGGCCAACGTCCTGACTTTC. Amino acids: CASREYSGANVLTF.

On this clonotype itself: A clone one base away is much larger, so this may be a read error. The chain employs TRBV12-3 or TRBV12-4 and TRBJ1-5; D is ambiguous. Trimming stripped 0 bases from V and 8 bases from J, with 8 bases between. The CDR3 is made up of 13 amino acids. The CDR3 region has the DNA TGTGCCAGCAGTTTAGCCCGTGATAAGCCCCAGCATTTT. Translation gives CASSLARDKPQHF.

V usage is TRBV20-1 and J usage is TRBJ2-1; 9 bases map to TRBD2. V shed 6 bases, J shed 6 bases, and the junction held 12 bases outside the gene matches. CDR3 length equals 15 residues. The germline V gene encodes CDR1 DFQATT and CDR2 SNEGSKA (reference sequence). The CDR3 nucleotides are TGCAGTGCGCCCAACCGCCGAGCGGGGGGCAATGAGCAGTTCTTC. Protein product: CSAPNRRAGGNEQFF.

This clonotype occurred once. The gene calls are TRBV6-5 and TRBJ2-3; 12 bases align to TRBD2. Germline loops: CDR1 MNHEY, CDR2 SVGAGI. This CDR3 comprises 14 residues. The ends lost 7 bases at V and 8 bases at J; junction bases unmatched: 7. The CDR3 coding sequence is TGTGCCAGCAACCGACTAGCGGGAGTTGGTACGCAGTATTTT. Protein: CASNRLAGVGTQYF.

This clonotype was observed a handful of times. The rearrangement links TRBV20-1 to TRBJ1-2, with D possibly being TRBD1 (6 bases). Germline V gene lookup returns CDR1 DFQATT and CDR2 SNEGSKA (reference sequence). V was shortened by 3 bases and J by 0 bases, with 11 bases between the two germline ends. The CDR3 runs to 14 residues. The CDR3: CSASPSGANYGYTF. DNA for the CDR3: TGCAGTGCTAGCCCCTCAGGGGCTAACTATGGCTACACCTTC.

The genes are TRBV5-5 and TRBJ2-1; D call uncertain. The J call may not be correct, given that the DNA end is closer to TRBJ2-7. Germline V CDR1 and CDR2: SGHKS, YYEKEE (reference sequence). The CDR3 has 15 amino acids. CDR3 in DNA: TGTGCCAGCCCAGGAGAGAGGCCATCCTACAATGAGCAGTACTTC. Translation: CASPGERPSYNEQYF.

The genes are TRBV4-3 and TRBJ1-6, with 7 bases fitting TRBD1. This CDR3 spans 14 amino acids. The V gene's germline CDR1 is LGHNA and CDR2 YSLEER. Trimming took 1 base from V and 7 from J; bases not matched to a gene: 1. CDR3 nucleotide sequence: TGCGCCAGCAGCCAAGGGACAGGCAATTCACCCCTCCACTTT. Residues: CASSQGTGNSPLHF.

The chain uses TRBV20-1 and TRBJ2-1; 7 bases agree with TRBD2. The V segment lost 8 bases and the J segment 0 bases; nucleotides outside the gene matches: 10. The CDR3 loop spans 15 amino acids. Germline V gene data show CDR1 as DFQATT and CDR2 as SNEGSKA (reference sequence). For the CDR3, the DNA is TGCAGTACTACCAAGCGGGGCTACTCCTACAATGAGCAGTTCTTC. Residues: CSTTKRGYSYNEQFF.

The chain couples TRBV2 to TRBJ2-7; a possible D gene is TRBD1 (5 bases). The CDR3 extends over 13 amino acids. V was pared by 6 bases and J by 7 bases, with 16 bases between. Germline V gene data show CDR1 as SNHLY and CDR2 as FYNNEI. CDR3 nucleotides: TGTGCCAGCAGCGTGGGGCTAAACAATGAGCAGTACTTC. Translating it yields CASSVGLNNEQYF.

This clonotype turned up a few times. The CDR3, as DNA: TGTGCCAGCAGTTTCACCACTGCCCCAACAGGGACAGGGGTAGTTGAAAAACTGTTTTTT. It translates to CASSFTTAPTGTGVVEKLFF. The chain combines TRBV28 with TRBJ1-4; TRBD1 aligns across 10 bases. The CDR3 is 20 residues long. Unmatched junction bases numbered 20, after V lost 3 bases and J lost 7 bases. Germline V gene sequence: CDR1 MDHEN, CDR2 SYDVKM.

V usage is TRBV25-1 and J usage is TRBJ1-1; 8 bases line up with TRBD1. CDR1 is MGHDK and CDR2 is SYGVNS in the germline V gene. V was pared by 6 bases and J by 6 bases, with 6 bases of the junction left unmatched. The length of the CDR3 is 13 residues. CDR3 in DNA: TGTGCCAGCAGCGCCCGGACAGGGTCTGAAGCTTTCTTT. Protein: CASSARTGSEAFF.

The chain links TRBV19 to TRBJ1-2; a weak D match, TRBD1 (6 bases). Trimming took 4 bases from V and 6 from J, leaving 12 bases between them. The CDR3 is made up of 13 amino acids. Looked up from germline, CDR1 is LNHDA and CDR2 is SQIVND (reference sequence). CDR3 protein: CASSTPGGHGYTF. The CDR3, as DNA: TGTGCCAGTAGTACCCCGGGGGGCCATGGCTACACCTTC.

The chain joins TRBV7-6 to TRBJ1-1, with no clear D. This CDR3 region has 14 residues. Germline lookup yields CDR1 SGHVS and CDR2 FNYEAQ. V was pared by 5 bases and J by 1 base, with 11 bases between. The CDR3 region is CASSVERTNTEAFF. DNA of the CDR3: TGTGCCAGCAGCGTAGAAAGGACGAACACTGAAGCTTTCTTT.

This rearrangement joins TRBV20-1 to TRBJ1-2; D gene ambiguous. The CDR3 length is 11 residues. V dropped 3 bases and J dropped 8 bases, with 10 bases sitting between them. The germline V gene encodes CDR1 DFQATT and CDR2 SNEGSKA (reference sequence). The CDR3 loop reads CSARGMEGYTF. The DNA of the CDR3 is TGCAGTGCTAGGGGGATGGAGGGCTACACCTTC.

This chain uses TRBV7-9 with TRBJ2-1; the D call may be TRBD1 or TRBD2 (5 bases each). CDR1 SEHNR and CDR2 FQNEAQ come from the germline V gene (reference sequence). The V end was cut by 6 bases, the J end by 7 bases, with 16 bases between. This CDR3 region has 14 residues. The CDR3 here is CASSILGDLNEQFF. The DNA of the CDR3 is TGTGCCAGCAGTATCTTAGGGGACCTGAATGAGCAGTTCTTC.

This chain uses TRBV27 with TRBJ2-7; a possible D gene is TRBD1 (5 bases). The CDR3 is 15 residues long. Trimming removed 1 base from V and 5 bases from J, with 15 bases in between. The germline CDR1 and CDR2 sequences are MNHEY and SMNVEV (reference sequence). The CDR3 coding sequence is TGTGCCAGCAGTTTATTGGCAGGGCCTCGGGACGAGCAGTACTTC. Translated, it gives CASSLLAGPRDEQYF.

The gene calls are TRBV11-2 and TRBJ2-1, with 10 bases lining up with TRBD1. Trimming took 5 bases from V and 9 from J; bases not matched to a gene: 10. The CDR3 totals 15 residues. Germline CDR1 SGHAT, CDR2 FQNNGV. The CDR3, as DNA: TGTGCCAGCAGCCTAGGGACAGGGGATCACAGTGAGCAGTTCTTC. Translated: CASSLGTGDHSEQFF.

CDR3: CATSDFGQPTQYF. The CDR3 DNA follows: TGTGCCACCAGTGATTTTGGCCAGCCGACCCAGTACTTC. V usage is TRBV24-1 and J usage is TRBJ2-5; D is uncertain. Per germline, CDR1 KGHDR and CDR2 SFDVKD. V lost 1 base and J lost 7, with 9 bases in between. The CDR3 is made up of 13 amino acids.